This TCR beta chain comes out of a study of radiotherapy plus CTLA-4 blockade in lung cancer. Study-level background: Among all patients, approximately 17% showed objective responses, while 30% to 35% had disease control.

The method was immunoSEQ multiplex PCR; TCRdb's version includes in-frame clones alone and lacks a portion of them. The sample has approximately 67,000 clones; around 81% are singletons. Germline V CDR1 and CDR2: SGHDN, FVKESK. V was pared by 2 bases and J by 7 bases, with 11 bases between. This CDR3 contains 13 residues. The clonotype originates from a human donor with non-small cell lung cancer who had a partial response to radiotherapy plus ipilimumab. This chain links TRBV14 with TRBJ1-1, with D perhaps TRBD1 (5 bases). This specimen was peripheral blood, taken from a patient treated with radiotherapy plus ipilimumab. CDR3 nucleotide sequence: TGTGCCAGCAGCCAACAAACAGGAATTGAAGCTTTCTTT. The encoded protein is CASSQQTGIEAFF.